This paragraph covers one T cell receptor (beta chain) sequence. This clone was seen a handful of times. What antigen it recognizes has not been identified. The input lacks base qualities; no much larger clone sits a single base away. These data are taken from a study of blood T cell repertoires in COVID-19 (dated by TCRdb to about 2020). For the wider study: Samples from collaborators originated in the United States, Italy and Spain and spanned both the acute and convalescent phases of COVID-19. The material from the prospective study consisted of cDNA or gDNA derived from T cells, B-cell-depleted T cells, or PBMCs. Subjects who had been exposed to COVID-19, were actively infected with it, or had recovered from it provided the deeply sampled blood TCRbeta repertoires that made up the dataset. The repertoires were released in a freely available public database intended as a resource for research on the immune response to SARS-CoV-2. Samples came from the ongoing ImmuneRACE study (first 160 participants) plus 1,254 subjects from 6 global collaborators. A de-identified subject ID, COVID-19 status, age in years and sex were almost always included in the sample metadata. Where available, HLA class I and class II types were taken from metadata supplied by the sample provider and were not determined by assay-based typing. General conclusions and limits of the study: The quantity of clinical and demographic metadata differed by source and by participant and was supplied without curation.

TCRbeta CDR3 regions were amplified from genomic DNA using the immunoSEQ Assay, a bias-controlled multiplex PCR. As for how the authors treated the data: The number of nucleated cells in each sample was estimated by amplification of reference gene primers within the assay. To quantify the absolute abundance of each unique TCRbeta CDR3 rearrangement, sequence reads were collapsed and filtered. Productive Simpson clonality was computed per sample as the square root of Simpson's diversity index over productive rearrangements. The table comes from immuneACCESS by way of TCRdb, which keeps in-frame sequences with V and J called. Part of the clones is missing from these tables; in studies checked, under half for an unresolved V gene and the rest for unknown reasons. That table furnishes V, J and clone size, whereas the DNA furnished D and trimming. The sample table shows about 210,000 clones, and 81% are seen once. Clones ranked in the top ten supply approximately 9.2% of the sample.

Including the terminal cysteine and phenylalanine, the CDR3 comprises 16 residues. The retained sequence is limited to the CDR3, 48 bases, with the frame set at the first base. Germline trimming: 4 bases from V, 4 bases from J; junction bases outside gene matches: 12. CDR1 MRHNA and CDR2 SNTAGT are derived from the germline V gene. Enrolling through a virtual design, the prospective study's participants ranged in age from roughly 18 to 90 years and lived across about two dozen United States geographic areas. In the prospective study, participants were assigned to cohorts based on the clinical history participants reported in a screening survey and a study questionnaire. Recovered participants in ImmuneRACE Cohort 3 were defined as having two consecutive negative NP/OP PCR tests, clearance from a healthcare professional, or resolution of symptoms. Each participant in the prospective study had whole blood, serum and a nasopharyngeal or oropharyngeal swab collected by mobile phlebotomists. Prospective study participants could optionally give additional blood draws and questionnaires over a roughly 2-month period. Blood samples from the prospective study were shipped frozen or at room temperature prior to DNA extraction.

This TCR came from a man in his forties or fifties who had recovered from COVID-19. The rearrangement joined TRBV6-4 to TRBJ1-1, and TRBD1 matches 7 of the central bases. Sequencing was performed on PBMCs or T cells enriched from blood (not recorded which). The CDR3 has the sequence CASSAHTGDGATEAFF. In nucleotides, the sequence is TGTGCCAGCAGTGCACACACAGGGGATGGCGCCACTGAAGCTTTCTTT.